This T cell receptor beta chain derives from a study of PD-1 blockade in mismatch repair-deficient tumors. The V segment lost 2 bases and the J segment 6 bases; nucleotides outside the gene matches: 11. In germline, CDR1 is KGHSH, CDR2 LQKENI. This CDR3 has 16 amino acids. Profiling relied on immunoSEQ multiplex PCR, and the TCRdb table lists in-frame clones only, not all of them. The sample includes 120,000 or so clones, roughly 86% of them seen just once. This specimen consisted of peripheral blood, obtained 44 weeks after starting pembrolizumab. V is TRBV18 and J is TRBJ2-7; 9 bases fit TRBD1. The TCR was taken from an adult with mismatch repair-deficient cancer. The CDR3 DNA sequence: TGTGCCAGCTCACCAAAGGGACAGGGACAGGGTCTCGAGCAGTACTTC. It specifies CASSPKGQGQGLEQYF.